This TCR beta chain was observed in a study of shared clonotypes between healthy human individuals. Splitting of each subset's genomic DNA was done evenly across several immunoSEQ plates. Replicate PCRs run on sorted subsets employed 200 ng DNA, approximately 30,000 T cell genomes. Using immunoSEQ multiplex PCR, the repertoire was profiled, and TCRdb retains in-frame clones only, with some absent. The repertoire has around 580,000 clones, 95% to 98% of them found once; the top ten carry 0.3%. Study-level points and caveats: In contrast to clonotypes shared by all four donors, non-shared clonotypes had lower generation probabilities.

V was pared by 1 base and J by 4 bases, with 21 bases between. The CDR3 is 17 residues long. CDR1 is SGHNT and CDR2 is YYREEE in the germline V gene (reference sequence). A note on this clone: Antigen unknown.

It was CD45RO-negative cells, positively selected for CCR7, that made up naive CD8 cells, with terminally differentiated effector memory CD45RA+ cells excluded. The TCR comes from a man aged 25 to 45 in good health. This chain uses TRBV5-4 with TRBJ2-7; maybe TRBD1 (6 bases). Source material: naive CD8+ T cells sorted from blood. The CDR3: CASSLRQATGSPYEQYF. CDR3 coding DNA: TGTGCCAGCAGCTTGAGGCAGGCTACAGGGTCCCCTTACGAGCAGTACTTC. Full variable domain (rest looked up from reference TRBV5-4 and TRBJ2-7): ETGVTQSPTHLIKTRGQQVTLRCSSQSGHNTVSWYQQALGQGPQFIFQYYREEENGRGNFPPRFSGLQFPNYSSELNVNALELDDSALYLCASSLRQATGSPYEQYFGPGTRLTVT.